The count of the clone carrying this TCR beta chain is one. Sequencing used immunoSEQ multiplex PCR; TCRdb keeps in-frame clones, though not all of them. Found here are about 21,000 clones, 75% to 95% of them singletons; the top ten hold 0.55% to 0.7%. The sample is drawn from a study of T cell changes during pregnancy in multiple sclerosis. This sample comprised CD4+ T cells from peripheral blood mononuclear cells, obtained in the third trimester of pregnancy. The receptor was derived from a female donor with multiple sclerosis, enrolled in a pregnancy study.

The CDR3 protein is CASSAGFARSSYEQYF. CDR3 coding DNA: TGCGCCAGCAGTGCTGGTTTCGCCCGGAGCTCCTACGAGCAGTACTTC. This chain joins TRBV10-1 and TRBJ2-7; no definite D call. The CDR3 spans 16 residues. Germline V gene data show CDR1 as WNHNN and CDR2 as SYGVQD (reference sequence). V lost 4 bases and J 0 bases, leaving 16 bases between the germline ends.